A selection of T cell receptor beta chains follows, all from one sample in a study of spatial heterogeneity in lung cancer. TCRdb used MiXCR to reprocess the 5' RACE reads, holding one entry per CDR3 protein. The data show 23,000 or so distinct CDR3 sequences, with roughly 6.9% seen just once and 13% to 15% held by the top ten. The material was PBMCs, obtained at surgery. Source of these receptors: a male donor with early-stage non-small cell lung cancer. Both conserved end residues are part of each CDR3. Fields, in order: J gene, D gene, clone size, V gene, CDR3 DNA, CDR3 protein. D genes are given only for firm matches. Some rows mark clone size as missing; the rest say once, few, many or name a class of expanded clone.

J gene: TRBJ1-1; D gene: .; clone size: few; V gene: TRBV7-6; CDR3 DNA: TGTGCCAGCAGCTCAGTTGCGGGGAACGAAGCTTTCTTT; CDR3 protein: CASSSVAGNEAFF
J gene: TRBJ2-1; D gene: TRBD2; clone size: few; V gene: TRBV20-1; CDR3 DNA: TGCAGTGCTAGAGATCGGGGACTAGCGGGAGAAGTGTCCAATGAGCAGTTCTTC; CDR3 protein: CSARDRGLAGEVSNEQFF
J gene: TRBJ1-2; D gene: .; clone size: many; V gene: TRBV30; CDR3 DNA: TGTGCCTGGAGTGTCGGCGCCAGAGGAGGGTTCTATGGCTACACCTTC; CDR3 protein: CAWSVGARGGFYGYTF
J gene: TRBJ1-1; D gene: .; clone size: many; V gene: TRBV20-1; CDR3 DNA: TGCAGTGCTTCAGGGGACCACACTGAAGCTTTCTTT; CDR3 protein: CSASGDHTEAFF
J gene: TRBJ2-2; D gene: TRBD2; clone size: few; V gene: TRBV12-3/TRBV12-4; CDR3 DNA: TGTGCCAGCCGTAGCGGGAGGGTCACCGGGGAGCTGTTTTTT; CDR3 protein: CASRSGRVTGELFF
J gene: TRBJ1-3; D gene: .; clone size: many; V gene: TRBV11-2; CDR3 DNA: TGTGCCAGCAGCCCTCAGGGGTTCTCCCTCTCTGGAAACACCATATATTTT; CDR3 protein: CASSPQGFSLSGNTIYF
J gene: TRBJ2-7; D gene: TRBD2; clone size: medium-sized; V gene: TRBV11-2; CDR3 DNA: TGTGCCAGCAGCTTAATGCAAGGCGGGAGCCACGAGCAGTACTTC; CDR3 protein: CASSLMQGGSHEQYF
J gene: TRBJ2-2; D gene: .; clone size: .; V gene: TRBV29-1; CDR3 DNA: TGCAGCGTTGAAAGGGGCACCGGGGAGCTGTTTTTT; CDR3 protein: CSVERGTGELFF
J gene: TRBJ2-5; D gene: .; clone size: few; V gene: TRBV6-2/TRBV6-3; CDR3 DNA: TGTGCCAGCAATGTGGGACATTCCGAAGAGACCCAGTACTTC; CDR3 protein: CASNVGHSEETQYF
J gene: TRBJ2-7; D gene: .; clone size: many; V gene: TRBV5-6; CDR3 DNA: TGTGCCAGCAGCCGCGGTCTGCTAGCCGCGAGGCAGTACTTC; CDR3 protein: CASSRGLLAARQYF
J gene: TRBJ2-7; D gene: .; clone size: many; V gene: TRBV28; CDR3 DNA: TGTGCCAGCAGTTTGGGGCAGGGTAGCTCCTACGAGCAGTACTTC; CDR3 protein: CASSLGQGSSYEQYF
J gene: TRBJ1-2; D gene: TRBD1; clone size: .; V gene: TRBV12-3/TRBV12-4; CDR3 DNA: TGTGCCAACAGCCGACAGGGGAACTATGGCTACACCTTC; CDR3 protein: CANSRQGNYGYTF
J gene: TRBJ2-7; D gene: .; clone size: many; V gene: TRBV2; CDR3 DNA: TGTGCCAGCAGTGAAGCGACGGGCGCCTACGAGCAGTACTTC; CDR3 protein: CASSEATGAYEQYF
J gene: TRBJ1-2; D gene: .; clone size: many; V gene: TRBV20-1; CDR3 DNA: TGCAGTGGCACAGGTTCTATTATTGGCTACACCTTC; CDR3 protein: CSGTGSIIGYTF
J gene: TRBJ1-6; D gene: TRBD1; clone size: many; V gene: TRBV28; CDR3 DNA: TGTGCCAGTTACAAATCGACAGGGGTAAATTCACCCCTCCACTTT; CDR3 protein: CASYKSTGVNSPLHF
J gene: TRBJ2-7; D gene: TRBD2; clone size: few; V gene: TRBV20-1; CDR3 DNA: TGCAGTGCTAGGGTAACTAGCGATAATTACGAGCAGTACTTC; CDR3 protein: CSARVTSDNYEQYF
J gene: TRBJ2-1; D gene: .; clone size: .; V gene: TRBV18; CDR3 DNA: TGTGCCAGCTCACCACTGCTAGAGAATGAGCAGTTCTTC; CDR3 protein: CASSPLLENEQFF
J gene: TRBJ2-1; D gene: .; clone size: .; V gene: TRBV28; CDR3 DNA: TGTGCCAGCAGTTCAGAACGGGGGGCTCACTACAATGAGCAGTTCTTC; CDR3 protein: CASSSERGAHYNEQFF
J gene: TRBJ1-1; D gene: .; clone size: many; V gene: TRBV12-3/TRBV12-4; CDR3 DNA: TGTGCCAGCAGCCTACAGACGCAGAACACTGAAGCTTTCTTT; CDR3 protein: CASSLQTQNTEAFF
J gene: TRBJ2-1; D gene: .; clone size: many; V gene: TRBV24-1; CDR3 DNA: TGTGCCACCAGTGATCCGGACAGCCGCAACACTAATGAGCAGTTCTTC; CDR3 protein: CATSDPDSRNTNEQFF
J gene: TRBJ1-3; D gene: .; clone size: many; V gene: TRBV20-1; CDR3 DNA: TGCAGTGCTAGCCGGGGGAATGGAAACACCATATATTTT; CDR3 protein: CSASRGNGNTIYF
J gene: TRBJ1-2; D gene: TRBD1; clone size: many; V gene: TRBV20-1; CDR3 DNA: TGCAGTGCTAACCCGACAGGGGAGGGCTATGGCTACACCTTC; CDR3 protein: CSANPTGEGYGYTF
J gene: TRBJ2-1; D gene: TRBD1; clone size: medium-sized; V gene: TRBV5-1; CDR3 DNA: TGCGCCAGCAGCTTGGAGGGACAGGGAGGGAATGAGCAGTTCTTC; CDR3 protein: CASSLEGQGGNEQFF
J gene: TRBJ2-3; D gene: .; clone size: .; V gene: TRBV7-9; CDR3 DNA: TGTGCCAGCAGCTTTACAGATGATACGCAGTATTTT; CDR3 protein: CASSFTDDTQYF
J gene: TRBJ1-1; D gene: .; clone size: many; V gene: TRBV5-1; CDR3 DNA: TGCGCCAGCAGCTTGACACAGGGCAACACTGAAGCTTTCTTT; CDR3 protein: CASSLTQGNTEAFF
J gene: TRBJ2-3; D gene: TRBD2; clone size: few; V gene: TRBV9; CDR3 DNA: TGTGCCAGCAGCGTATCCCACCTAGCGGGTAGCACAGATACGCAGTATTTT; CDR3 protein: CASSVSHLAGSTDTQYF
J gene: TRBJ1-2; D gene: .; clone size: .; V gene: TRBV20-1; CDR3 DNA: TGCAGTGCCTTGGACGCCTTAGATAACTATGGCTACACCTTC; CDR3 protein: CSALDALDNYGYTF
J gene: TRBJ2-1; D gene: TRBD2; clone size: .; V gene: TRBV6-5; CDR3 DNA: TGTGCCAGCAGTCGACGCCCCACTAGCGCCCCGAGCTCCTACAATGAGCAGTTCTTC; CDR3 protein: CASSRRPTSAPSSYNEQFF
J gene: TRBJ2-5; D gene: TRBD1; clone size: .; V gene: TRBV5-5; CDR3 DNA: TGTGCCAGCAGTTACGGGACAGGGCCAGAGACCCAGTACTTC; CDR3 protein: CASSYGTGPETQYF
J gene: TRBJ1-2; D gene: TRBD1; clone size: .; V gene: TRBV10-3; CDR3 DNA: TGTGCCATCAGTGAGTCGGAGACAGGGGTCGACCGTATTGGCTACACCTTC; CDR3 protein: CAISESETGVDRIGYTF
J gene: TRBJ2-1; D gene: .; clone size: few; V gene: TRBV6-2/TRBV6-3; CDR3 DNA: TGTGCCAGCAGTTTCCGGCGTAATGAGCAGTTCTTC; CDR3 protein: CASSFRRNEQFF
J gene: TRBJ2-3; D gene: .; clone size: many; V gene: TRBV27; CDR3 DNA: TGTGCCAGCAGTTTAGCCATGTCCACAGATACGCAGTATTTT; CDR3 protein: CASSLAMSTDTQYF
J gene: TRBJ2-4; D gene: .; clone size: few; V gene: TRBV4-3; CDR3 DNA: TGCGCCAGCAGCCAAACGGGAGCCGGAAACATTCAGTACTTC; CDR3 protein: CASSQTGAGNIQYF
J gene: TRBJ1-6; D gene: TRBD1; clone size: medium-sized; V gene: TRBV28; CDR3 DNA: TGTGCCAGCAGTTCACCCCGGACAGGGGGAACTTTGGCCCTCCACTTT; CDR3 protein: CASSSPRTGGTLALHF
J gene: TRBJ1-1; D gene: .; clone size: many; V gene: TRBV29-1; CDR3 DNA: TGCAGCGTCCGCCGGGACGGGGGAGCTGAAGCTTTCTTT; CDR3 protein: CSVRRDGGAEAFF
J gene: TRBJ2-1; D gene: .; clone size: many; V gene: TRBV20-1; CDR3 DNA: TGCAGTGCTGGGACTTTCTCCCCTTTTTACAATGAGCAGTTCTTC; CDR3 protein: CSAGTFSPFYNEQFF
J gene: TRBJ2-1; D gene: TRBD1; clone size: .; V gene: TRBV5-1; CDR3 DNA: TGCGCCAGCAGCGGCGGGACAGGGGTGATAAATGAGCAGTTCTTC; CDR3 protein: CASSGGTGVINEQFF
J gene: TRBJ2-1; D gene: .; clone size: .; V gene: TRBV28; CDR3 DNA: TGTGCCAGCAGTTTTGAGGATAGCTCCTACAATGAGCAGTTCTTC; CDR3 protein: CASSFEDSSYNEQFF
J gene: TRBJ2-6; D gene: TRBD1; clone size: few; V gene: TRBV24-1; CDR3 DNA: TGTGCCACCAGTGACTGGACAGGGACTGGGGCCAACGTCCTGACTTTC; CDR3 protein: CATSDWTGTGANVLTF
J gene: TRBJ2-3; D gene: .; clone size: many; V gene: TRBV10-3; CDR3 DNA: TGTGCCATCAGTGGTGGTAGCACAGATACGCAGTATTTT; CDR3 protein: CAISGGSTDTQYF
J gene: TRBJ2-4; D gene: TRBD1; clone size: .; V gene: TRBV12-3/TRBV12-4; CDR3 DNA: TGTGCCAGCAGTCCCTTCGCGTGGGACAGGGGGCTGGAGGCCAAAAACATTCAGTACTTC; CDR3 protein: CASSPFAWDRGLEAKNIQYF
J gene: TRBJ2-5; D gene: .; clone size: many; V gene: TRBV11-2; CDR3 DNA: TGTGCCAGCAGCGAGGGACTGGGAGTGGCCCAGTACTTC; CDR3 protein: CASSEGLGVAQYF
J gene: TRBJ2-1; D gene: .; clone size: many; V gene: TRBV20-1; CDR3 DNA: TGCAGTGCTTCTGCCTCACTCAGTGAGCAGTTCTTC; CDR3 protein: CSASASLSEQFF
J gene: TRBJ2-2; D gene: .; clone size: once; V gene: TRBV6-2/TRBV6-3; CDR3 DNA: TGTGCCAGCGCCAACGGAAGGACCGGTCAAGGTACCGGGGAGCTGTTTTTT; CDR3 protein: CASANGRTGQGTGELFF
J gene: TRBJ2-7; D gene: TRBD2; clone size: many; V gene: TRBV7-6; CDR3 DNA: TGTGCCAGCAGCTTAGAAGCGGGAGCCTACGAGCAGTACTTC; CDR3 protein: CASSLEAGAYEQYF
J gene: TRBJ2-7; D gene: .; clone size: many; V gene: TRBV5-1; CDR3 DNA: TGCGCCAGCAGCCCAGACGGGGCAATCTACGAGCAGTACTTC; CDR3 protein: CASSPDGAIYEQYF
J gene: TRBJ2-2; D gene: TRBD2; clone size: .; V gene: TRBV7-9; CDR3 DNA: TGTGCCAGCAGCTCCAAGGTAGCGGGAGGAGCCGGGGAGCTGTTTTTT; CDR3 protein: CASSSKVAGGAGELFF
J gene: TRBJ2-7; D gene: .; clone size: many; V gene: TRBV6-2/TRBV6-3; CDR3 DNA: TGTGCCAGCAGTTACCTCCCGGGAAACGAGCAGTACTTC; CDR3 protein: CASSYLPGNEQYF
J gene: TRBJ2-4; D gene: .; clone size: large; V gene: TRBV29-1; CDR3 DNA: TGCAGCGTTGATTGCCGGGCCACGGTGGCCAAAAACATTCAGTACTTC; CDR3 protein: CSVDCRATVAKNIQYF
J gene: TRBJ2-5; D gene: TRBD2; clone size: many; V gene: TRBV12-3/TRBV12-4; CDR3 DNA: TGTGCCAGCAGTTTGATAGGCGGGGGAGAGACCCAGTACTTC; CDR3 protein: CASSLIGGGETQYF
J gene: TRBJ2-5; D gene: .; clone size: few; V gene: TRBV24-1; CDR3 DNA: TGTGCCACCAGCGGATCGGGCTGGCCACAAGAGACCCAGTACTTC; CDR3 protein: CATSGSGWPQETQYF
J gene: TRBJ2-6; D gene: TRBD1; clone size: many; V gene: TRBV18; CDR3 DNA: TGTGCCAGCTCACCTGGGACAGCCCTCTCTGGGGCCAACGTCCTGACTTTC; CDR3 protein: CASSPGTALSGANVLTF
J gene: TRBJ1-4; D gene: .; clone size: many; V gene: TRBV5-1; CDR3 DNA: TGCGCCAGCAGCTTCGGGGAGACGATCAATGAAAAACTGTTTTTT; CDR3 protein: CASSFGETINEKLFF